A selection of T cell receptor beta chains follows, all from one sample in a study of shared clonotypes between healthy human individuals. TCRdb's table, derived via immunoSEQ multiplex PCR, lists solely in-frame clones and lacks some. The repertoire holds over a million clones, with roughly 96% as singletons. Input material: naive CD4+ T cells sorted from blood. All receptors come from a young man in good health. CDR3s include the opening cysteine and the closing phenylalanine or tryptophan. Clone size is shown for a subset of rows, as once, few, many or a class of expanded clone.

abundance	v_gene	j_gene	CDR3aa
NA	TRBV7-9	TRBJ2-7	CASSPSGRIAYEQYF
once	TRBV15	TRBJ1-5	CATSREGGRYQPQHF
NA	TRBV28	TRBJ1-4	CASSLWGNEKLFF
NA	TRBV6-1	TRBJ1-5	CASRGSNQPQHF
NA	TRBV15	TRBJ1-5	CATSRDPSSNQPQHF
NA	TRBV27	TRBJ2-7	CASSLGGGDRNYEQYF
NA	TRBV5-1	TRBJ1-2	CASSLSGELEGYTF
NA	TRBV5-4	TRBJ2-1	CASSSGAGPVYNEQFF
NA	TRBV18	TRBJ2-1	CASSPEGRGRYNEQFF
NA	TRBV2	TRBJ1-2	CASNRQGGYGYTF
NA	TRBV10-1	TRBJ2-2	CASSERPNTGELFF
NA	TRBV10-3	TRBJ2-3	CAIRGGSVRTDTQYF
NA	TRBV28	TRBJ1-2	CASSAGTVKPTGYTF
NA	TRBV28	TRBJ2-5	CASSSPEVGQETQYF
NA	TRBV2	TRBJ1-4	CASQKGIGEKLFF
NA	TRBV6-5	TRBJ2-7	CASSYSFDSSYEQYF
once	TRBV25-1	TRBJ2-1	CASSWRVAGATYNEQFF
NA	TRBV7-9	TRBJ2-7	CASSPRLAYEQYF
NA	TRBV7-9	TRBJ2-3	CASSLRLAGGSTDTQYF
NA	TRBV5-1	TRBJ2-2	CASSSSLVAGSMVTGELFF
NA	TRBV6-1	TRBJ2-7	CASSGEDRGGYEQYF
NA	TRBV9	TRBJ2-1	CASSVRLVDEQFF
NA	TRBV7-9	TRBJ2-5	CASSSRPGIQETQYF
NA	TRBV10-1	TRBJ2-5	CASSDGDRGRPGTQYF
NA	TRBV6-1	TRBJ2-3	CASTSFGRERVAQYF
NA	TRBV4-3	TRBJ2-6	CASGTQVRGANVLTF
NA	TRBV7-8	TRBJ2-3	CATKASGTDTQYF
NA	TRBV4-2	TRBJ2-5	CASSQDGGDYRHF
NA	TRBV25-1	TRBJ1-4	CASSELGQGVGNEKLFF
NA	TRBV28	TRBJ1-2	CASSILIRTSYGYTF
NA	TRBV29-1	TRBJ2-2	CSVRFLTGNTGELFF
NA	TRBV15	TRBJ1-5	CATRIQGASGQPQHF
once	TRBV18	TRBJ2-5	CASSPVRRIQETQYF
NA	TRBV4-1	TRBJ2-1	CASSRTSNGDEQFF
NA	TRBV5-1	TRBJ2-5	CASSLAEGTFETQYF
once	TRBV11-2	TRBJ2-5	CASSFWGELQETQYF
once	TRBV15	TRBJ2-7	CATSIWTSGYEQYF
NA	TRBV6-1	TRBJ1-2	CASSPQGGSSGYTF
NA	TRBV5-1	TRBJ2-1	CASSVVAGSYEQFF
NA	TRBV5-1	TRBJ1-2	CASSLRRDRGDYGYTF
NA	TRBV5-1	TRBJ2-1	CASSKPGQVFNEQFF
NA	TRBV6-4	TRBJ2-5	CASSVTGRETQYF
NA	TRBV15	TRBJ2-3	CATSRGDTQYF